Each of the 10 T cell receptor beta chains below was sequenced from the same sample in a study of vaccination and CD4 T cells after COVID-19. Their target antigens are unknown. Treatment reported: approximately 9-day PBMC culture with coronavirus spike peptide pools or control peptides (ViraFEST assay). CD4+ T cells that had been cultured provided DNA sequenced with the Oncomine TCR Beta short-read assay. TCRdb recomputed calls from the PCR reads with MiXCR, one row per CDR3 protein. The table shows thousands of distinct CDR3 sequences, with about 34% occurring only once. Source: CD4+ T cells from blood, cultured in vitro, taken after SARS-CoV-2 vaccination. These receptors all stem from a human donor who had recovered from COVID-19.

The V gene is TRBV2, the J gene TRBJ2-6, with 7 bases identical to TRBD1. Germline V lookup: CDR1 SNHLY, CDR2 FYNNEI. The CDR3 spans 17 residues. V lost 9 bases and J lost 2; bases outside the gene matches: 13. This chain's CDR3 is CASGGYRGGTGANVLTF. CDR3 DNA: TGTGCCAGTGGTGGATACAGGGGTGGAACTGGGGCCAACGTCCTGACTTTC.

This clonotype counts as medium-sized (0.01 to 0.1%). This chain uses TRBV24-1 with TRBJ1-2; D not resolved. The CDR3 runs to 12 residues. Trimming left V 11 bases short and J 8 bases short, with 17 bases between. Germline loops: CDR1 KGHDR, CDR2 SFDVKD. CDR3 nucleotide sequence: TGTGCCAGTACGCGGGAAGGAGAAGGCTACACCTTC. Residues: CASTREGEGYTF.

The chain joins TRBV6-1 to TRBJ2-2; 11 bases are shared with TRBD2. The CDR3 length is 15 residues. J gave up 7 bases and V 4 bases, and 5 bases lay outside the gene matches. The germline gives CDR1 MNHNS, CDR2 SASEGT. CDR3 bases: TGTGCCAGCAGTGCCTCTAGCGGGGGGTACGGGGAGCTGTTTTTT. Translating it yields CASSASSGGYGELFF.

The chain has TRBV10-3 and TRBJ2-3; possible D gene TRBD1, 7 bases. The V and J ends lost 2 bases and 6 bases respectively, with 15 bases between them. The CDR3 sequence is 15 residues long. Per germline, CDR1 ENHRY and CDR2 SYGVKD. The CDR3 sequence is CAISERGDSRDTQYF. The CDR3 DNA reads TGTGCCATCAGTGAGAGGGGGGACAGCCGGGATACGCAGTATTTT.

This chain joins TRBV28 and TRBJ1-1; D is unresolved. V was pared by 8 bases and J by 3 bases, with 19 bases between. The CDR3 extends over 15 amino acids. The V gene's germline CDR1 is MDHEN and CDR2 SYDVKM. CDR3 in amino acids: CASSILGEGDTEAFF. As DNA, the CDR3 is TGTGCCAGCTCTATATTGGGAGAAGGAGACACTGAAGCTTTCTTT.

The J gene is TRBJ2-1, the V gene TRBV20-1; D is undetermined. The V and J ends lost 5 bases and 6 bases respectively, with 17 bases between them. The CDR3 has 14 amino acids. Germline V lookup: CDR1 DFQATT, CDR2 SNEGSKA (reference sequence). Written as DNA, the CDR3 is TGCAGTGCTGGAGCAGTGTGGCAAAGCAATGAGCAGTTCTTC. Translated: CSAGAVWQSNEQFF.

V usage is TRBV11-2 and J usage is TRBJ2-5; 11 bases agree with TRBD2. The V and J ends lost 0 bases and 5 bases, in that order; junction bases with no gene match: 2. The CDR3 runs 15 residues. The germline V gene encodes CDR1 SGHAT and CDR2 FQNNGV. The CDR3 loop is CASSLELAGVETQYF. The CDR3, as DNA: TGTGCCAGCAGCTTAGAACTAGCGGGAGTCGAGACCCAGTACTTC.

The rearrangement uses TRBV7-9 and TRBJ1-2; 8 bases line up with TRBD1. The germline CDR1 and CDR2 sequences are SEHNR and FQNEAQ (reference sequence). The CDR3 covers 18 residues. The ends lost 6 bases at V and 2 bases at J; junction bases unmatched: 17. As DNA, the CDR3 is TGTGCCAGCAGGTCCAGATCTGGGCAGGGGGCGGCAAACTATGGCTACACCTTC. Translated, it gives CASRSRSGQGAANYGYTF.

V is TRBV15 and J is TRBJ2-2; 11 bases map to TRBD2. Per germline, CDR1 LNHNV and CDR2 YYDKDF (reference sequence). The junction had 3 bases not matched to a gene; V was cut back by 2 bases and J by 4 bases. This CDR3 region has 16 residues. The CDR3 DNA sequence: TGTGCCACCAGCAGAAGTCTAGCGGGAGGCACCGGGGAGCTGTTTTTT. Residues: CATSRSLAGGTGELFF.

This clonotype was counted between two and nine times. The chain recombines TRBV21-1 with TRBJ2-7; the tabulated D call, TRBD1, remains unverified against the DNA. TRBV21-1 is given as a pseudogene. The CDR3 consists of 15 residues. The CDR3 loop is CASSETGTESYEQYF. CDR3 nucleotide sequence: TGTGCCAGCAGTGAAACCGGGACAGAGTCCTACGAGCAGTACTTC.